This TCR beta chain was captured in a study of blood T cell repertoires in COVID-19 (dated by TCRdb to 2018 to 2020). A note on the overall study: The collaborator samples originated in the United States, Italy and Spain and spanned the acute and convalescent phases of COVID-19. Deeply sampled blood TCRbeta repertoires from subjects exposed to, actively infected with, or recovered from COVID-19 were included in the dataset. Sample metadata almost always included a de-identified subject ID, COVID-19 status, age in years and sex. The repertoires were made available in a free public database intended to serve as a resource for research on the immune response to SARS-CoV-2. Where HLA class I and class II types were available, the types were taken from metadata supplied by the sample provider, not from assay-based typing. Samples were obtained from the ongoing ImmuneRACE study (first 160 participants) and from 1,200 or so subjects provided by 6 global collaborators. The prospective study material was composed of cDNA or gDNA derived from T cells, B-cell-depleted T cells, or PBMCs. What the authors observed across the whole study: The quantity of clinical and demographic metadata differed by source and by participant and was supplied without curation.

TCRbeta CDR3 regions were amplified from genomic DNA using the immunoSEQ Assay, a bias-controlled multiplex PCR. Per the source publication's procedure: The number of nucleated cells in each sample was estimated by amplification of reference gene primers within the assay. Sequence reads were collapsed and filtered to measure the absolute abundance of every unique TCRbeta CDR3 rearrangement. For each sample, productive Simpson clonality was calculated as the square root of Simpson's diversity index over productive rearrangements. The table comes from immuneACCESS by way of TCRdb, which keeps in-frame sequences with V and J called. Part of the clones is missing from these tables; in studies checked, under half for an unresolved V gene and the rest for unknown reasons. That table gives V, J and clone size, and the DNA gave D and trimming. The sample table records under 300,000 clones; about four fifths of these occur just once. The ten largest clones capture over 8% of the sample.

The V end loses 3 bases and the J end loses 2 bases, and a stretch of 10 bases separates them. From the germline V gene (reference sequence), CDR1 is DFQATT and CDR2 is SNEGSKA. Including the terminal cysteine and phenylalanine, the CDR3 comprises 13 residues. Solely the CDR3 DNA is kept, with 39 bases framed from the first base. Each collaborating institution followed its own protocols to collect whole blood in K2EDTA tubes. For TCRbeta analysis, collaborator samples were shipped as frozen whole blood, as isolated PBMCs, or as DNA extracted from either sample type. With regard to this clone: The clone's antigen remains unknown. Base qualities are missing; no much larger clone stands one base away.

The specimen was peripheral blood. This clonotype was sampled from a woman of 80 years or more with acute or convalescent COVID-19. The V and J genes are TRBV20-1 and TRBJ1-1; TRBD1 might be the D gene, on 5 matching bases. The DNA reads TGCAGTGCTAGTCGGGGGATAAACACTGAAGCTTTCTTT. The translation is CSASRGINTEAFF.